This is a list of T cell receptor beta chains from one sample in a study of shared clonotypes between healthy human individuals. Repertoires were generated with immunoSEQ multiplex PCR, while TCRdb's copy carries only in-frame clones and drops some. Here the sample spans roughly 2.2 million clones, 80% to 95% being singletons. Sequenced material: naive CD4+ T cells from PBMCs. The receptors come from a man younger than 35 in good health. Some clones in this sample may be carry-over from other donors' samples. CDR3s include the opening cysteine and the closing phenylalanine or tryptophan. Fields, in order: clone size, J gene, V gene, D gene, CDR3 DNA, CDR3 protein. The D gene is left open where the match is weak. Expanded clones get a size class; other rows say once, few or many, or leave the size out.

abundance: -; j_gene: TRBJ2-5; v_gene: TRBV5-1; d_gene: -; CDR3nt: TGCGCCAGCAGCTTGGCCCATTTCCAAGAGACCCAGTACTTC; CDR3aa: CASSLAHFQETQYF
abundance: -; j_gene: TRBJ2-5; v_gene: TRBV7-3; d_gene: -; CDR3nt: TGTGCCAGCAGCCCCGGTGGTACGAGAGAGACCCAGTACTTC; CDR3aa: CASSPGGTRETQYF
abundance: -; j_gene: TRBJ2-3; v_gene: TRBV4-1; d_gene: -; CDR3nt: TGCGCCAGCAGCCAAAGGACTCCTAGCACAGATACGCAGTATTTT; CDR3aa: CASSQRTPSTDTQYF
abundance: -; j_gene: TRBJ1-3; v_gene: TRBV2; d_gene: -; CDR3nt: TGTGCCAGCACCCTTGGGACGTTCTCTGGAAACACCATATATTTT; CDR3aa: CASTLGTFSGNTIYF
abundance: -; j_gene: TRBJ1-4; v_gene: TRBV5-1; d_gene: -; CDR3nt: TGCGCCAGCAGCCCGAGTGGTGCAACTAATGAAAAACTGTTTTTT; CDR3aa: CASSPSGATNEKLFF
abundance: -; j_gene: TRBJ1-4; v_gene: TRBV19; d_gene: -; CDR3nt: TGTGCCAGTAACGCCCAACGGGGAGCCCGGCTGTTTTTT; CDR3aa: CASNAQRGARLFF
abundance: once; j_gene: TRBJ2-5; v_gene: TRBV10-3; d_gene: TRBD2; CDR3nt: TGTGCCATCAGTGAAGGCCTAGCGGGAGTTGAGACCCAGTACTTC; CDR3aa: CAISEGLAGVETQYF
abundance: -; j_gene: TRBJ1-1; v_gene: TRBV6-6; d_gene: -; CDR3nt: TGTGCCAGCGCCATGAGACGTGAAGCTTTCTTT; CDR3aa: CASAMRREAFF
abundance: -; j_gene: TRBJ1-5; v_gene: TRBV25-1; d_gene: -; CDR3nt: TGTGCCAGCAGTGAATCCCGGAGTTTTCAGCCCCAGCATTTT; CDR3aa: CASSESRSFQPQHF
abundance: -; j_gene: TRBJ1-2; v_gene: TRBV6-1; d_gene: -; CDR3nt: TGTGCCAGCAGCTTCGTACCCTATGGCTACACCTTC; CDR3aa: CASSFVPYGYTF
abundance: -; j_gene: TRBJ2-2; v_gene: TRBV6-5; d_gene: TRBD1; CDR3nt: TGTGCCAGCAGTTACTCGACAGGGCTCGGGGAGCTGTTTTTT; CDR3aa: CASSYSTGLGELFF
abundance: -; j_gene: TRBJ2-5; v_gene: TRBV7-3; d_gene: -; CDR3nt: TGTGCCAGCAGCTTAGGTTGGGGACGCGGGGTAGAGACCCAGTACTTC; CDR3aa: CASSLGWGRGVETQYF
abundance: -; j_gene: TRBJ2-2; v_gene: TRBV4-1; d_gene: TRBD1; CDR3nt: TGCGCCAGCAGCCAGCAGCCCTCGGGACAGGTGACCGGGGAGCTGTTTTTT; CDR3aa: CASSQQPSGQVTGELFF
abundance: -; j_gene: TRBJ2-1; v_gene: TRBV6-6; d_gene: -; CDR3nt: TGTGCCAGCAGTTACTTGAGGGGAGACCAGTTCTTC; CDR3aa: CASSYLRGDQFF
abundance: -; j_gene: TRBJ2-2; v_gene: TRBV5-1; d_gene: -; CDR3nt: TGCGCCAGCAGCTTGGATTCCACCGGGGAGCTGTTTTTT; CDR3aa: CASSLDSTGELFF
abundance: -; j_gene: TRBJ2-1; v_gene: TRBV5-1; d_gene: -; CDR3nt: TGCGCCAGCAGCCCCGCGGCGGGAAACCCTGAGAATGAGCAGTTCTTC; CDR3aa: CASSPAAGNPENEQFF
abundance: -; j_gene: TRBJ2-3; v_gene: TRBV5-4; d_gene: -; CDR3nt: TGTGCCAGCTCGGAGACAGATACGCAGTATTTT; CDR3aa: CASSETDTQYF
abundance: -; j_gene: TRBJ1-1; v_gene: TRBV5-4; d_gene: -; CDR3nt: TGTGCCAGCAGCTTGTTGGGCACTGAAGCTTTCTTT; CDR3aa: CASSLLGTEAFF
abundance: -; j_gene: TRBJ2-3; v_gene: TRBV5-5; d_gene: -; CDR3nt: TGTGCCAGCAGCCCCCCGGTGGCTGATACGCAGTATTTT; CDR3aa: CASSPPVADTQYF
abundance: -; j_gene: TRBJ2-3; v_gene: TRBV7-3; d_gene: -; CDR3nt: TGTGCCAGCAGCTTACGTGGGCTGGTAGATACGCAGTATTTT; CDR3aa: CASSLRGLVDTQYF
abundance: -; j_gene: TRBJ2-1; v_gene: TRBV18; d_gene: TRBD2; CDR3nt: TGTGCCAGCTCACCACCGACTAGCCGCGATGAGCAGTTCTTC; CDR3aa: CASSPPTSRDEQFF
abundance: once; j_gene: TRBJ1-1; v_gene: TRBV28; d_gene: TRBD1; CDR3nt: TGTGCCAGCAGTCTGTACCCACCGGGCAGGGGGAATACTGAAGCTTTCTTT; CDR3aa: CASSLYPPGRGNTEAFF
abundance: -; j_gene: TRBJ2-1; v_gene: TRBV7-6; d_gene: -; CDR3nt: TGTGCCAGCAGCTTAGTGGCAGTCTCCTACAATGAGCAGTTCTTC; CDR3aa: CASSLVAVSYNEQFF
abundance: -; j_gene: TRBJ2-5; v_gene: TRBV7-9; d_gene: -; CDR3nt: TGTGCCAGCAGCTCTTACGGATCGAAGCAAGAGACCCAGTACTTC; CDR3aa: CASSSYGSKQETQYF
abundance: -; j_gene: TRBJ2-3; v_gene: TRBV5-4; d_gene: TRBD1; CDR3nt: TGTGCCAGCAGCTTGGGACAGGGGCTACCTAGCACAGATACGCAGTATTTT; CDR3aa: CASSLGQGLPSTDTQYF
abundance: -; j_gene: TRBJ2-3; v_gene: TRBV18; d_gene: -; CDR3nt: TGTGCCAGCTCACCCGTCGCAGGGTTAACAGATACGCAGTATTTT; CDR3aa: CASSPVAGLTDTQYF
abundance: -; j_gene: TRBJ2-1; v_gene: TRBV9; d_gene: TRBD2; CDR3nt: TGTGCCAGCAGCCCCCGAGGGAGCGGGAGATACAATGAGCAGTTCTTC; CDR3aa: CASSPRGSGRYNEQFF
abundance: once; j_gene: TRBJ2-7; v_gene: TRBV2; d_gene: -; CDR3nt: TGTGCCAGCAGAGCCGGGACAACCAACTACGAGCAGTACTTC; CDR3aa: CASRAGTTNYEQYF
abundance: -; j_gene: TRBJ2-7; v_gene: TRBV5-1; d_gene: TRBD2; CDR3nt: TGCGCCAGCAGCTTGGGCGGGGGGCAATCCTACGAGCAGTACTTC; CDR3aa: CASSLGGGQSYEQYF
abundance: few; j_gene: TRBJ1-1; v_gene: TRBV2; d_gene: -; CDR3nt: TGTGCCAGCAGTGTTACGAACACTGAAGCTTTCTTT; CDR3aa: CASSVTNTEAFF
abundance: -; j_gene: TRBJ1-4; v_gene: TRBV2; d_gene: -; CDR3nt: TGTGCCAGCAGAACGGCCCGGACTAATGAAAAACTGTTTTTT; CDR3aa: CASRTARTNEKLFF